The clone carrying this TCR beta chain was observed a handful of times. The antigen is undetermined. Trimming cost V 1 base and J 3 bases; bases outside gene matches: 3. The CDR3 covers 14 residues. Germline-derived CDR1 and CDR2 are MDHEN and SYDVKM. The data were obtained in a study of response to subunit inactivated influenza vaccine. Study-wide results and limits: It was the authors' suggestion that each seasonal influenza vaccination recruits few new T cells.

MiXCR, applied by TCRdb to the RT-PCR reads, yields one record per CDR3 protein. The sample has approximately 490,000 distinct CDR3 sequences, approximately 6.9% seen once. This sequence originates from a man in his fifties or sixties who received an inactivated influenza vaccine. The specimen was PBMCs from blood, collected around 25 months after vaccination. The chain recombines TRBV28 with TRBJ2-7; 7 bases align to TRBD2. CDR3: CASSLFRGSYEQYF. DNA of the CDR3: TGTGCCAGCAGTTTATTCCGCGGGAGCTACGAGCAGTACTTC.